This TCR beta chain came from a study of monozygotic twins with inflammatory bowel disease. Germline lookup yields CDR1 SGHRS and CDR2 YFSETQ. The CDR3 length is 14 residues. Reanalyzing the 5' RACE reads, TCRdb keeps one entry per CDR3 protein, without DNA. Its table records around 220,000 distinct CDR3 sequences. The source material was blood. The chain uses TRBV5-1 and TRBJ1-1. The source is a human donor with ulcerative colitis or Crohn's disease, or a healthy co-twin of an affected twin (not recorded which). The chain's CDR3 is CASSWGRTNTEAFF.